Following are 27 T cell receptor beta chains from one sample sequenced in a study of cytomegalovirus exposure and HLA in healthy donors. The PCR used 60 Vbeta and 13 Jbeta primers. Here immunoSEQ multiplex PCR was the method, and the copy in TCRdb shows in-frame clones only, minus some. The table has 150,000 to 200,000 clones, approximately 77% seen once. Sequenced: PBMCs. Every receptor here comes from a man aged 40-49 years in good health and CMV-seropositive.

V and J are TRBV5-6 and TRBJ1-6; possible D gene TRBD1, 5 bases. The germline V gene has CDR1 SGHDT and CDR2 YYEEEE. The V gene lost 4 bases and the J gene lost 8 bases, with 16 bases spanning the gap. The CDR3 covers 15 residues. The CDR3 protein is CASSPIPTRDSPLHF. The CDR3 coding sequence is TGTGCCAGCAGCCCCATTCCCACCAGGGATTCACCCCTCCACTTT.

The chain is built from TRBV28 and TRBJ2-1, with 7 bases that match TRBD1. CDR3 size: 12 residues. Germline lookup yields CDR1 MDHEN and CDR2 SYDVKM. The V segment lost 5 bases and the J segment 9 bases; nucleotides outside the gene matches: 4. The CDR3 protein is CASSINRGEQFF. The CDR3 nucleotides read TGTGCCAGCAGTATAAACAGGGGTGAGCAGTTCTTC.

The chain uses TRBV5-1 and TRBJ2-2; D not certain. The germline gives CDR1 SGHRS, CDR2 YFSETQ. The CDR3 contains 15 residues. Trimming shortened V by 6 bases and J by 5 bases, and 17 bases separated the two germline ends. CDR3 coding DNA: TGCGCCAGCACAAAGGTAGCCGATCCAACCGGGGAGCTGTTTTTT. Translated, it gives CASTKVADPTGELFF.

The chain is built from TRBV6-6 and TRBJ2-1; 11 positions match TRBD1. The CDR3 is 14 residues long. CDR1 and CDR2 from the germline V gene are MNHNY and SVGAGI (reference sequence). The trim removed 6 bases at V and 4 bases at J, leaving 2 bases unmatched. DNA for the CDR3: TGTGCCAGCAGCCGGGACAGGGGGTACAATGAGCAGTTCTTC. It translates to CASSRDRGYNEQFF.

CDR3 residues: CSALAEETQYF. DNA for the CDR3: TGCAGTGCTCTAGCGGAAGAGACCCAGTACTTC. The chain has TRBV20-1 and TRBJ2-5; 7 bases are a match to TRBD2. The CDR3 runs to 11 residues. Germline assignment: CDR1 DFQATT and CDR2 SNEGSKA (reference sequence). Trimming cost V 5 bases and J 3 bases; bases outside gene matches: 0.

This clone was counted only a few times. The rearrangement links TRBV7-3 to TRBJ2-5; 13 bases align to TRBD2. V lost 5 bases, J lost 2 bases, and 2 bases stayed unmatched. This CDR3 spans 15 amino acids. Germline-derived CDR1 and CDR2 are SGHTA and FQGTGA. In nucleotides, the CDR3 is TGTGCCAGCAGCCGGACTAGCGGGGGTCAAGAGACCCAGTACTTC. Protein product: CASSRTSGGQETQYF.

This chain links TRBV29-1 with TRBJ2-7; 8 bases line up with TRBD1. This CDR3 has 14 amino acids. With 5 bases clipped from V and 2 bases from J, the junction kept 8 bases outside the gene matches. Germline V lookup: CDR1 SQVTM, CDR2 ANQGSEA. This CDR3 reads CSVSWDRNTYEQYF. CDR3 DNA sequence: TGCAGCGTTTCCTGGGACAGGAACACCTACGAGCAGTACTTC.

The V call is TRBV9, the J call TRBJ1-6; TRBD1 might be the D (5 bases). The CDR3 is made up of 16 amino acids. Trimming took 4 bases from V and 7 from J, leaving 18 bases between them. Germline CDR1 SGDLS, CDR2 YYNGEE. The CDR3 region has the DNA TGTGCCAGCAGCCCCAGAGCTTCAGGGTTAAATTCACCCCTCCACTTT. Residues: CASSPRASGLNSPLHF.

This clone turned up a few times. This chain joins TRBV6-1 and TRBJ1-6; possible D gene TRBD1, 5 bases. The CDR3 runs to 14 residues. V was pared by 1 base and J by 8 bases, with 9 bases between. Germline CDR1 is MNHNS and CDR2 is SASEGT. For the CDR3, the DNA is TGTGCCAGCAGTGAAGTACAGGTAGATTCACCCCTCCACTTT. It is translated as CASSEVQVDSPLHF.

V gene TRBV5-6 combines with J gene TRBJ2-7, with no clear D. Trimming left V 1 base short and J 5 bases short, with 10 bases between. Germline V gene lookup returns CDR1 SGHDT and CDR2 YYEEEE. The CDR3 length is 13 residues. For the CDR3, the DNA is TGTGCCAGCAGCTTGCCGGCAGACAACGAGCAGTACTTC. It is translated as CASSLPADNEQYF.

The chain is built from TRBV6-5 and TRBJ2-7, with 8 bases matching TRBD2. The germline CDR1 and CDR2 sequences are MNHEY and SVGAGI. The length of the CDR3 is 14 residues. V dropped 2 bases and J dropped 5; count of bases not matched to a gene: 5. The CDR3 reads CASSYSGGNHEQYF. In DNA form, the CDR3 reads TGTGCCAGCAGTTACAGCGGGGGCAACCACGAGCAGTACTTC.

The J gene is TRBJ2-7, the V gene TRBV18, with TRBD1 matching over 10 bases. Trimming took 3 bases from V and 0 from J; bases not matched to a gene: 11. The CDR3 runs 18 residues. Germline V gives CDR1 KGHSH, CDR2 LQKENI. Here the CDR3 DNA reads TGTGCCAGCTCACCTCCGGGACAGGGGATATTTGGCTCCTACGAGCAGTACTTC. Its protein is CASSPPGQGIFGSYEQYF.

The chain recombines TRBV2 with TRBJ2-6, with D hard to call. Germline CDR1 and CDR2: SNHLY and FYNNEI. This CDR3 contains 15 residues. Trimming cost V 8 bases and J 2 bases, with 13 bases left between them. Here the CDR3 reads CASGRQSTGANVLTF. CDR3 nucleotides: TGTGCCAGCGGGCGCCAGTCGACTGGGGCCAACGTCCTGACTTTC. The whole variable domain, filled in from reference TRBV2 and TRBJ2-6, reads EPEVTQTPSHQVTQMGQEVILRCVPISNHLYFYWYRQILGQKVEFLVSFYNNEISEKSEIFDDQFSVERPDGSNFTLKIRSTKLEDSAMYFCASGRQSTGANVLTFGAGSRLTVL.

The chain couples TRBV21-1 to TRBJ2-2; the table's D call, TRBD2, has no DNA check behind it. TRBV21-1 is given as a pseudogene. This CDR3 has 15 amino acids. The CDR3 nucleotides read TGTGCCAGCAGCAAACCTAGCGGGATGGCCGGGGAGCTGTTTTTT. The encoded protein is CASSKPSGMAGELFF.

This chain joins TRBV19 and TRBJ2-3, with 8 bases identical to TRBD2. CDR3 size: 16 residues. In germline, CDR1 is LNHDA, CDR2 SQIVND (reference sequence). The V gene end was trimmed by 6 bases and the J gene end by 1 base; junction bases not matched to a gene: 9. Here the CDR3 DNA reads TGTGCCAGTAGACCTCCGGGACTAGACCGCACAGATACGCAGTATTTT. Amino acid sequence: CASRPPGLDRTDTQYF.

The chain uses TRBV9 and TRBJ2-1; 7 bases are shared with TRBD2. The germline V gene has CDR1 SGDLS and CDR2 YYNGEE. The junction had 3 bases not matched to a gene; V was cut back by 0 bases and J by 3 bases. The CDR3 is 15 amino acids. The CDR3 DNA follows: TGTGCCAGCAGCGTAGTTGGCGGGAGCTACAATGAGCAGTTCTTC. Translating it yields CASSVVGGSYNEQFF.

The chain joins TRBV18 to TRBJ2-3, with 8 bases that match TRBD2. Germline CDR1 reads KGHSH; CDR2 reads LQKENI. The CDR3 has 15 amino acids. Trimming took 3 bases from V and 4 from J; bases not matched to a gene: 6. CDR3 residues: CASSPNGGASDTQYF. The CDR3, as DNA: TGTGCCAGCTCACCGAACGGGGGGGCTTCAGATACGCAGTATTTT.

V gene TRBV5-6 combines with J gene TRBJ2-7, with no clear D. This CDR3 is built from 13 residues. The ends were cut back, 4 bases at V and 2 bases at J, with 10 bases in the middle. From germline, CDR1 is SGHDT and CDR2 YYEEEE. The CDR3 is CASSLVSTYEQYF. CDR3 nucleotide sequence: TGTGCCAGCAGCCTAGTGTCAACCTACGAGCAGTACTTC. The variable domain in full, with the rest retrieved from reference TRBV5-6 and TRBJ2-7, is DAGVTQSPTHLIKTRGQQVTLRCSPKSGHDTVSWYQQALGQGPQFIFQYYEEEERQRGNFPDRFSGHQFPNYSSELNVNALLLGDSALYLCASSLVSTYEQYFGPGTRLTVT.

The chain couples TRBV2 to TRBJ1-1; 7 nucleotides agree with TRBD1. CDR3 length: 13 residues. Germline V lookup: CDR1 SNHLY, CDR2 FYNNEI. Germline trimming cut 5 bases from V and 1 base from J; bases unmatched to any gene: 1. The CDR3 DNA sequence: TGTGCCAGCAGTAGGGGGCCGAACACTGAAGCTTTCTTT. It is translated as CASSRGPNTEAFF.

The chain links TRBV4-3 to TRBJ2-2; 8 bases match TRBD1. The CDR3 has 17 residues. Germline loops: CDR1 LGHNA, CDR2 YSLEER. J was trimmed by 4 bases and V by 0 bases; bases with no gene match: 7. The CDR3 DNA sequence: TGCGCCAGCAGCCAAGATACGTGGCAGGGGGCCACCGGGGAGCTGTTTTTT. Encoded protein: CASSQDTWQGATGELFF.

J is TRBJ2-2 and V is TRBV11-2, with 10 bases that match TRBD2. The ends lost 3 bases at V and 9 bases at J; junction bases unmatched: 10. The germline gives CDR1 SGHAT, CDR2 FQNNGV. The CDR3 is 16 residues long. CDR3: CASSFQSGRGHRELFF. Written as DNA, the CDR3 is TGTGCCAGCAGCTTCCAAAGCGGGAGGGGTCACCGGGAGCTGTTTTTT.

V usage is TRBV6-6 and J usage is TRBJ2-2; no clear D gene. Germline V gene sequence: CDR1 MNHNY, CDR2 SVGAGI (reference sequence). V dropped 6 bases and J dropped 0 bases, with 5 bases sitting between them. The CDR3 is 13 amino acids. CDR3 loop: CASRSTNTGELFF. In DNA form, the CDR3 reads TGTGCCAGCAGATCTACGAACACCGGGGAGCTGTTTTTT.

The rearrangement uses TRBV25-1 and TRBJ2-7; D remains unclear. The V and J ends lost 0 bases and 0 bases respectively, with 6 bases between them. The CDR3 is 14 amino acids. Per germline, CDR1 MGHDK and CDR2 SYGVNS. The CDR3 here is CASSEYPVSYEQYF. The CDR3 bases are TGTGCCAGCAGTGAATACCCAGTCTCCTACGAGCAGTACTTC.

CDR3 residues: CASSLAWTSGTGNEQFF. As DNA, the CDR3 is TGTGCCAGCAGCTTAGCGTGGACTAGCGGGACTGGCAATGAGCAGTTCTTC. The chain is built from TRBV7-2 and TRBJ2-1; TRBD2 matches 12 bases. The junction had 6 bases not matched to a gene; V was cut back by 0 bases and J by 6 bases. Germline CDR1 and CDR2: SGHTA and FQGNSA. The CDR3 length is 17 residues.

The rearrangement uses TRBV10-3 and TRBJ2-5; TRBD1 matches 8 bases. Trimming removed 10 bases from V and 3 bases from J; junction bases left unmatched: 4. The CDR3 contains 12 residues. Germline CDR1 reads ENHRY; CDR2 reads SYGVKD. The CDR3 sequence: CANGQGKETQYF. The CDR3, as DNA: TGTGCCAACGGACAGGGAAAAGAGACCCAGTACTTC.

The chain uses TRBV29-1 and TRBJ1-4, with TRBD1 as a possible D gene (5 bases). Trimming took 2 bases from V and 6 from J, leaving 7 bases between them. Germline assignment: CDR1 SQVTM and CDR2 ANQGSEA. The CDR3 is made up of 12 amino acids. The CDR3 coding sequence is TGCAGCGTTGAACAGGGTGATGAAAAACTGTTTTTT. Translation gives CSVEQGDEKLFF.

The chain links TRBV5-1 to TRBJ1-1, with 9 bases that match TRBD1. The CDR3 extends over 13 amino acids. V lost 4 bases, J lost 8 bases, and 6 bases stayed unmatched. Germline V gene sequence: CDR1 SGHRS, CDR2 YFSETQ. The chain's CDR3 is CASSNAGTGEAFF. Here the CDR3 DNA reads TGCGCCAGCAGCAATGCCGGGACAGGGGAAGCTTTCTTT. The full variable domain, rest sourced from reference TRBV5-1 and TRBJ1-1, is KAGVTQTPRYLIKTRGQQVTLSCSPISGHRSVSWYQQTPGQGLQFLFEYFSETQRNKGNFPGRFSGRQFSNSRSEMNVSTLELGDSALYLCASSNAGTGEAFFGQGTRLTVV.